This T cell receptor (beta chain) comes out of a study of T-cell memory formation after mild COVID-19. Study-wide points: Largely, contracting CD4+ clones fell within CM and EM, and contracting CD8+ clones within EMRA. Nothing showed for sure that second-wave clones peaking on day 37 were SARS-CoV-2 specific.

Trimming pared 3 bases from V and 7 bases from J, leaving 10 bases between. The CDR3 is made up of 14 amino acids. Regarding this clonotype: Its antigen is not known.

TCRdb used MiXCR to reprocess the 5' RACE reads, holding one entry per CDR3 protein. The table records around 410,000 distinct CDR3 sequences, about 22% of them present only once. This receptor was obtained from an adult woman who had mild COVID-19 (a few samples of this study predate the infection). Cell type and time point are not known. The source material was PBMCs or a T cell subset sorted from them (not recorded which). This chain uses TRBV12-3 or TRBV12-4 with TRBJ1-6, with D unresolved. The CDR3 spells CASSFTGINSPLHF. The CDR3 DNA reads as TGTGCCAGCAGTTTCACGGGGATAAATTCACCCCTCCACTTT.